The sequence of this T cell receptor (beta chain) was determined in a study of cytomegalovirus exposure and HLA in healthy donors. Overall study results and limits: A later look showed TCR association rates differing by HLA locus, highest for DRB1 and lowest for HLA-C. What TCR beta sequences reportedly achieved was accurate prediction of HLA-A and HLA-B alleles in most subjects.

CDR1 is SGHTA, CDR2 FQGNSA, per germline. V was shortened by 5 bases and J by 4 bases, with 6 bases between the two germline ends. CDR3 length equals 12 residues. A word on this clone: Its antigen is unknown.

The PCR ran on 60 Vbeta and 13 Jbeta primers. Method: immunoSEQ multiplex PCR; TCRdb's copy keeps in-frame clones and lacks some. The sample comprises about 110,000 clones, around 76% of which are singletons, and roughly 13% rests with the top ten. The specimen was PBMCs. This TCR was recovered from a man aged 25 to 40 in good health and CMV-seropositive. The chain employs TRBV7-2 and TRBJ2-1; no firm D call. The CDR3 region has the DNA TGTGCCAGCAGCGATCAGTACAATGAGCAGTTCTTC. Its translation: CASSDQYNEQFF.